These 3 T cell receptor beta chains came from one sample sequenced in a study of blood T cell repertoires in COVID-19. The data were produced by immunoSEQ multiplex PCR, yet TCRdb's version contains in-frame clones alone and is incomplete. The sample holds around 250,000 clones, roughly nine tenths seen once. The material sequenced was PBMCs or T cells enriched from blood (not recorded which). The receptors were sampled from a human donor in a cohort exposed to, infected with or recovered from COVID-19 (not recorded which). The donor label of this sample is uncertain.

The chain links TRBV4-1 to TRBJ1-2; perhaps TRBD1 as D (5 bases). The germline CDR1 and CDR2 sequences are MGHRA and YSYEKL. The V gene lost 0 bases and the J gene lost 0 bases, with 14 bases spanning the gap. The CDR3 contains 17 residues. CDR3 sequence: CASSQERGTLANYGYTF. The CDR3 nucleotides are TGCGCCAGCAGCCAAGAGCGGGGCACCTTAGCTAACTATGGCTACACCTTC.

This clone was recorded once. This rearrangement joins TRBV30 to TRBJ1-2; tentatively, D is TRBD1 (5 bases). Trimming removed 5 bases from V and 5 bases from J, with 21 bases in between. Looked up from germline, CDR1 is GTSNPN and CDR2 is SVGIG (reference sequence). CDR3 length: 15 amino acids. CDR3 sequence reads: CAWLTTEQELYGYTF. DNA of the CDR3: TGTGCCTGGCTGACCACGGAACAGGAACTTTATGGCTACACCTTC.

This clone has just one count. V gene TRBV30 combines with J gene TRBJ2-7, with 8 bases matching TRBD1. From germline, CDR1 is GTSNPN and CDR2 SVGIG (reference sequence). CDR3 length: 13 amino acids. With V trimmed by 1 base and J by 4 bases, 3 bases remained unmatched. The CDR3 DNA reads as TGTGCCTGGAGTGCAGGGGGCTATTACGAGCAGTACTTC. This gives the protein CAWSAGGYYEQYF. The variable domain in full, completed from reference TRBV30 and TRBJ2-7, reads SQTIHQWPATLVQPVGSPLSLECTVEGTSNPNLYWYRQAAGRGLQLLFYSVGIGQISSEVPQNLSASRPQDRQFILSSKKLLLSDSGFYLCAWSAGGYYEQYFGPGTRLTVT.